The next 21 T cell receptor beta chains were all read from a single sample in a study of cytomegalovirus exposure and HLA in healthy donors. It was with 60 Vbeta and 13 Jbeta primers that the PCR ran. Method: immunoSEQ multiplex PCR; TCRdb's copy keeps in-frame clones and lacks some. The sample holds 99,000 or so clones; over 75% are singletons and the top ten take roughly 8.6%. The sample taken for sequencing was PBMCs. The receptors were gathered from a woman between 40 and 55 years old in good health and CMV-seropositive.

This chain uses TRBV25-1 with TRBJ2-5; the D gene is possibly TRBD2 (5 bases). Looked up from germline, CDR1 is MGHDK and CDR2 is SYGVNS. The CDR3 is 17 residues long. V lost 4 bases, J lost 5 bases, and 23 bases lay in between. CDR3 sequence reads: CASSAGVGGARPETQYF. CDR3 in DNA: TGTGCCAGCAGTGCCGGGGTGGGCGGAGCCCGGCCGGAGACCCAGTACTTC.

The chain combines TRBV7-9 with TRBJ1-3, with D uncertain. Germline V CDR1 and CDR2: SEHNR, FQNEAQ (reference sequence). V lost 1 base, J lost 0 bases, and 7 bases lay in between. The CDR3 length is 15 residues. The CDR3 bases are TGTGCCAGCAGCTTAGACAGAAGCTCTGGAAACACCATATATTTT. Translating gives CASSLDRSSGNTIYF.

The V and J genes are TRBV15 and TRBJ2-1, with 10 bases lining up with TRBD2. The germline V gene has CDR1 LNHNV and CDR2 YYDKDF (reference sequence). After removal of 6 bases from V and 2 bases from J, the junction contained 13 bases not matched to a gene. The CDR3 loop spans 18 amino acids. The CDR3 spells CATRPGLAGVMTYNEQFF. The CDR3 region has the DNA TGTGCCACCAGGCCGGGGCTAGCGGGAGTTATGACCTACAATGAGCAGTTCTTC.

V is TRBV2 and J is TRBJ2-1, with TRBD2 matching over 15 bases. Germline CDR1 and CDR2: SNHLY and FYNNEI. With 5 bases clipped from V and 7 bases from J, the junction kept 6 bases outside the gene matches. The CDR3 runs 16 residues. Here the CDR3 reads CASSPGLAGGRNEQFF. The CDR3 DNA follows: TGTGCCAGCAGTCCTGGACTAGCGGGGGGGAGAAATGAGCAGTTCTTC.

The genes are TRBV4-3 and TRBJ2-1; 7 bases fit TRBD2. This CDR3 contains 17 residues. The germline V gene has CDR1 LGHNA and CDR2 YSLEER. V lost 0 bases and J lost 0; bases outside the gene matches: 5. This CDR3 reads CASSQEERGSSYNEQFF. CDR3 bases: TGCGCCAGCAGCCAAGAAGAGCGGGGAAGCTCCTACAATGAGCAGTTCTTC.

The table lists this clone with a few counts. The chain's CDR3 is CASNNEGGYGDQPQHF. The CDR3, as DNA: TGTGCCAGTAATAATGAGGGAGGGTACGGCGATCAGCCCCAGCATTTT. The chain joins TRBV19 to TRBJ1-5; D gene unclear. There are 16 residues in the CDR3. Germline CDR1 is LNHDA and CDR2 is SQIVND (reference sequence). Trimming cost V 7 bases and J 5 bases, with 21 bases left between them. The variable domain in full, with the rest retrieved from reference TRBV19 and TRBJ1-5, is DGGITQSPKYLFRKEGQNVTLSCEQNLNHDAMYWYRQDPGQGLRLIYYSQIVNDFQKGDIAEGYSVSREKKESFPLTVTSAQKNPTAFYLCASNNEGGYGDQPQHFGDGTRLSIL.

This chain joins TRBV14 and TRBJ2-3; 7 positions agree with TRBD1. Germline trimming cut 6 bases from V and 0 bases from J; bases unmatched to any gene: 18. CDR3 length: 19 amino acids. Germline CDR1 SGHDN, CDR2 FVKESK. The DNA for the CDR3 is TGTGCCAGCAGTAGCAACCGGGACAGCGTAACCCCTAGCACAGATACGCAGTATTTT. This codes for CASSSNRDSVTPSTDTQYF. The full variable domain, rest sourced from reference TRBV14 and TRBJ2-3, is EAGVTQFPSHSVIEKGQTVTLRCDPISGHDNLYWYRRVMGKEIKFLLHFVKESKQDESGMPNNRFLAERTGGTYSTLKVQPAELEDSGVYFCASSSNRDSVTPSTDTQYFGPGTRLTVL.

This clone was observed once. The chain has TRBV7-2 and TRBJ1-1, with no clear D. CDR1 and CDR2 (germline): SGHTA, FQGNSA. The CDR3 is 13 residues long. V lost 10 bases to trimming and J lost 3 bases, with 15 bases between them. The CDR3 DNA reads TGTGCCACCAAGCTCCGCGGGGACACTGAAGCTTTCTTT. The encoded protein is CATKLRGDTEAFF.

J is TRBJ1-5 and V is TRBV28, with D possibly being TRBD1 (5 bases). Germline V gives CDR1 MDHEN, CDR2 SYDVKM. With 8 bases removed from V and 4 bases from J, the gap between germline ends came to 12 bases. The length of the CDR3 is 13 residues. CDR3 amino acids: CASRWGGNQPQHF. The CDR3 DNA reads TGTGCCAGCCGATGGGGGGGGAATCAGCCCCAGCATTTT.

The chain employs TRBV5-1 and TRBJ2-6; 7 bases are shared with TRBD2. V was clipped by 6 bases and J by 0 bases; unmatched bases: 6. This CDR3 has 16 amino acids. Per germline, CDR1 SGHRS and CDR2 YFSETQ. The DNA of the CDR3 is TGCGCCAGCAAGGAACGGGAGGCCTCTGGGGCCAACGTCCTGACTTTC. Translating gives CASKEREASGANVLTF.

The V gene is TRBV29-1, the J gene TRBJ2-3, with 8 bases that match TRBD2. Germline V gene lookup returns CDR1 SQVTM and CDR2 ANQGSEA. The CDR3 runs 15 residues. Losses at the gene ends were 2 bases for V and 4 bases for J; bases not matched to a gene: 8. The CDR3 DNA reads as TGCAGCGTTGAACCCAGCGGGAGTGGGTCAGATACGCAGTATTTT. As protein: CSVEPSGSGSDTQYF.

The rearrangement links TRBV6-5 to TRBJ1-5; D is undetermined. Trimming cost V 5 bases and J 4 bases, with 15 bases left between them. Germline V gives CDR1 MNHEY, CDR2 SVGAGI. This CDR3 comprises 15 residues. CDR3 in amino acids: CASSNLKSPNQPQHF. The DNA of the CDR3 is TGTGCCAGCAGTAATCTGAAGAGTCCGAATCAGCCCCAGCATTTT.

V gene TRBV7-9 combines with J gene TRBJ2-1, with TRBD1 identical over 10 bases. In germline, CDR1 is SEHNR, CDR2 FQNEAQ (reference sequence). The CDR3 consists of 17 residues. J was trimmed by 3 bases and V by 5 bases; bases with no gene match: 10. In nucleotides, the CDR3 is TGTGCCAGCAGCCCGCGACAGGGGGCTCCCCGCTACAATGAGCAGTTCTTC. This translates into CASSPRQGAPRYNEQFF. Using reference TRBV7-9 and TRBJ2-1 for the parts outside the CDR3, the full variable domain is DTGVSQNPRHKITKRGQNVTFRCDPISEHNRLYWYRQTLGQGPEFLTYFQNEAQLEKSRLLSDRFSAERPKGSFSTLEIQRTEQGDSAMYLCASSPRQGAPRYNEQFFGPGTRLTVL.

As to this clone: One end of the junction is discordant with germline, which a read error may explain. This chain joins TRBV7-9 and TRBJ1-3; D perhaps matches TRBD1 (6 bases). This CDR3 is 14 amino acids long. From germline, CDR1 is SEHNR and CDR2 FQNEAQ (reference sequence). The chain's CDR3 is CSSSLQGSGNTIYF. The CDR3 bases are TGTTCCAGCAGCTTACAGGGCTCTGGAAACACCATATATTTT.

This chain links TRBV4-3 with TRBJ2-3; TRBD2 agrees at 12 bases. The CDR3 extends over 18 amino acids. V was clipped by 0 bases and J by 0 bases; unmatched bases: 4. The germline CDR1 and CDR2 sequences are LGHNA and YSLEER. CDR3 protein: CASSQDRGTSGSTDTQYF. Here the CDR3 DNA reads TGCGCCAGCAGCCAAGATCGGGGGACTAGCGGGAGCACAGATACGCAGTATTTT.

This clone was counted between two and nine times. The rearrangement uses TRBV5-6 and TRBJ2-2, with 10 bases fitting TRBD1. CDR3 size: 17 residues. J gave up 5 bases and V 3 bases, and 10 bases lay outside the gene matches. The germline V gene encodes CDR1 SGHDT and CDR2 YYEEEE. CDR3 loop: CASSYYKGQGQTGELFF. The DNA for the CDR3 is TGTGCCAGCAGCTACTATAAGGGACAGGGGCAGACCGGGGAGCTGTTTTTT. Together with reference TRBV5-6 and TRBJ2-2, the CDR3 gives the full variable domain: DAGVTQSPTHLIKTRGQQVTLRCSPKSGHDTVSWYQQALGQGPQFIFQYYEEEERQRGNFPDRFSGHQFPNYSSELNVNALLLGDSALYLCASSYYKGQGQTGELFFGEGSRLTVL.

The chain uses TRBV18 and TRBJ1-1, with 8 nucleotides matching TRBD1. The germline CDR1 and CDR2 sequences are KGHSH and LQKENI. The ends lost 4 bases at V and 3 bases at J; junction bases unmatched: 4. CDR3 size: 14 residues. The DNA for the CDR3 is TGTGCCAGCTCACACGACAGGGGCGACACTGAAGCTTTCTTT. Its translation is CASSHDRGDTEAFF.

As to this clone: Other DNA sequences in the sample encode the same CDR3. CDR3 region: CASSIDRNYGYTF. DNA for the CDR3: TGTGCCAGTAGTATAGACAGGAACTATGGCTACACCTTC. The chain couples TRBV19 to TRBJ1-2; the D is unclear. The germline gives CDR1 LNHDA, CDR2 SQIVND (reference sequence). Trimming stripped 0 bases from V and 2 bases from J, with 4 bases between. This CDR3 region has 13 residues.

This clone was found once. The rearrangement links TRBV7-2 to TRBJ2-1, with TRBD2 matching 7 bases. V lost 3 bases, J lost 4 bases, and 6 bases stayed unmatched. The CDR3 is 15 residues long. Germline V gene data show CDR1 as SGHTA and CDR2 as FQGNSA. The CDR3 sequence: CASSFGVGRYNEQFF. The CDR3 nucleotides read TGTGCCAGCAGCTTTGGGGTCGGGAGGTACAATGAGCAGTTCTTC.

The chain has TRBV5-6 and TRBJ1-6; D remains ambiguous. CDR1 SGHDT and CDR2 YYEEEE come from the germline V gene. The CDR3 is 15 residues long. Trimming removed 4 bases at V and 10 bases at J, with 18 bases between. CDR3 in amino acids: CASSPTAGLGSPLHF. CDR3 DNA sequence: TGTGCCAGCAGCCCGACGGCGGGATTAGGCTCACCCCTCCACTTT.

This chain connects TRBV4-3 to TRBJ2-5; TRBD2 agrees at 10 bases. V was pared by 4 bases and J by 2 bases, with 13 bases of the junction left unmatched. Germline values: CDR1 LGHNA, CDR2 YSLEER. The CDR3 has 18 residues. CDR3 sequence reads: CASSPLAGVIPGQETQYF. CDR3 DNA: TGCGCCAGCAGCCCGCTAGCGGGGGTCATTCCGGGACAAGAGACCCAGTACTTC.